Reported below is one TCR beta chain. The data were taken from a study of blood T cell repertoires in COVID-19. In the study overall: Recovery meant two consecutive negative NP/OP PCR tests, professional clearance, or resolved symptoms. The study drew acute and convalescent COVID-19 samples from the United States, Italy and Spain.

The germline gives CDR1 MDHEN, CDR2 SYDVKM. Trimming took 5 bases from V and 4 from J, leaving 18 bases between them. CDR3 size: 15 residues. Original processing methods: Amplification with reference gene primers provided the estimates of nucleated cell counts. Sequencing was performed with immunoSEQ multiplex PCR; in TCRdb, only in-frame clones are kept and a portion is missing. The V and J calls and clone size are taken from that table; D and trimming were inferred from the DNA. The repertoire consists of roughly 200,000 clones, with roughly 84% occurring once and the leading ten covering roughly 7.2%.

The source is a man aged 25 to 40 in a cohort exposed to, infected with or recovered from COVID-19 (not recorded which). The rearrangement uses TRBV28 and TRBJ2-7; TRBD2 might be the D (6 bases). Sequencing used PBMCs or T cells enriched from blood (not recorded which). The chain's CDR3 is CASSPLATRTYEQYF. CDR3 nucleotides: TGTGCCAGCAGTCCTCTAGCGACAAGGACTTACGAGCAGTACTTC.